These 32 T cell receptor beta chains came from one sample sequenced in a study of CD8 T cells in Susac syndrome. The RNA, 0.5 to 1 ug, was put through reverse transcription using random hexamers. TCRdb re-analysed the immunoSEQ multiplex PCR reads in MiXCR, keeping a single row per CDR3 protein. This sample carries 170,000 or so distinct CDR3 sequences, more than 95% of them seen once, and the ten largest clones take approximately 0.12%. Sequenced material: CD4+ T cells from PBMCs. These receptors all come from a human donor with Susac syndrome.

CDR3 nucleotide sequence: TGCAGTGCTAGTAGGGGGGGTGGCGAGCAGTACTTC. It encodes CSASRGGGEQYF. The rearrangement links TRBV20-1 to TRBJ2-7; possibly TRBD2 for D (7 bases). The CDR3 loop spans 12 amino acids. Germline CDR1 and CDR2: DFQATT and SNEGSKA (reference sequence). V gave up 3 bases and J gave up 6 bases, with 12 bases separating them.

This rearrangement joins TRBV24-1 to TRBJ2-1; TRBD2 matches at 10 bases. This CDR3 spans 15 amino acids. Per germline, CDR1 KGHDR and CDR2 SFDVKD. Unmatched junction bases numbered 8, after V lost 4 bases and J lost 9 bases. CDR3 coding DNA: TGTGCCACCAGTGACCCGAGCGGGAGGGCCCGTGAGCAGTTCTTC. It yields the protein CATSDPSGRAREQFF.

The chain couples TRBV4-3 to TRBJ2-1; 8 nucleotides line up with TRBD2. V dropped 1 base and J dropped 8; count of bases not matched to a gene: 16. The CDR3 is made up of 18 amino acids. CDR1 is LGHNA and CDR2 is YSLEER in the germline V gene. The CDR3 here is CASSQAITPGLVFDEQFF. CDR3 nucleotide sequence: TGCGCCAGCAGCCAAGCGATTACACCGGGACTAGTATTCGATGAGCAGTTCTTC.

The chain combines TRBV28 with TRBJ2-7; either TRBD1 or TRBD2 may supply D (5 bases each). V was shortened by 5 bases and J by 2 bases, with 16 bases between the two germline ends. CDR1 is MDHEN and CDR2 is SYDVKM in the germline V gene. CDR3 size: 15 residues. The CDR3 reads CASSPGGTLPYEQYF. As DNA, the CDR3 is TGTGCCAGCAGTCCTGGGGGTACTCTCCCCTACGAGCAGTACTTC. Supplemented by reference TRBV28 and TRBJ2-7, the full variable domain reads DVKVTQSSRYLVKRTGEKVFLECVQDMDHENMFWYRQDPGLGLRLIYFSYDVKMKEKGDIPEGYSVSREKKERFSLILESASTNQTSMYLCASSPGGTLPYEQYFGPGTRLTVT.

The V gene is TRBV5-4, the J gene TRBJ2-6, with D possibly TRBD2 on 6 matching bases. Germline V gene sequence: CDR1 SGHNT, CDR2 YYREEE (reference sequence). V was clipped by 0 bases and J by 0 bases, with 16 bases between them. CDR3 length: 19 amino acids. CDR3 bases: TGTGCCAGCAGCTTGGGAGGTGGAGGGTGGACCTCTGGGGCCAACGTCCTGACTTTC. It is translated as CASSLGGGGWTSGANVLTF. Variable domain in full (rest from reference TRBV5-4 and TRBJ2-6): ETGVTQSPTHLIKTRGQQVTLRCSSQSGHNTVSWYQQALGQGPQFIFQYYREEENGRGNFPPRFSGLQFPNYSSELNVNALELDDSALYLCASSLGGGGWTSGANVLTFGAGSRLTVL.

The rearrangement joins TRBV29-1 to TRBJ2-5, with no clear D. The CDR3 sequence is 12 residues long. Germline V CDR1 and CDR2: SQVTM, ANQGSEA. V was clipped by 3 bases and J by 0 bases, with 5 bases between them. CDR3 region: CSVERYQETQYF. CDR3 nucleotides: TGCAGCGTTGAGCGATACCAAGAGACCCAGTACTTC. The full variable domain, with the rest looked up from reference TRBV29-1 and TRBJ2-5, is SAVISQKPSRDICQRGTSLTIQCQVDSQVTMMFWYRQQPGQSLTLIATANQGSEATYESGFVIDKFPISRPNLTFSTLTVSNMSPEDSSIYLCSVERYQETQYFGPGTRLLVL.

As DNA, the CDR3 is TGTGCCAGCAGTGATGACAGTCTTCCCTCCTACAATGAGCAGTTCTTC. Amino acid sequence: CASSDDSLPSYNEQFF. The chain carries TRBV2 and TRBJ2-1, with D possibly TRBD1 on 5 matching bases. The germline V gene encodes CDR1 SNHLY and CDR2 FYNNEI. The CDR3 totals 16 residues. V shed 3 bases and J shed 0 bases, with 12 bases lying between them.

The V gene is TRBV4-2, the J gene TRBJ2-7, with D perhaps TRBD2 (5 bases). CDR3 length equals 15 residues. Germline CDR1 is LGHNA and CDR2 is YNFKEQ. V was shortened by 4 bases and J by 1 base, with 14 bases between the two germline ends. CDR3 in amino acids: CASSRTRGLSYEQYF. CDR3 nucleotide sequence: TGTGCCAGCAGCCGAACTCGAGGACTGTCCTACGAGCAGTACTTC.

The CDR3, as DNA: TGTGCCAGCGGCACCGGCGGGGGGGGAAACAATGAGCAGTTCTTC. Its translation is CASGTGGGGNNEQFF. The rearrangement uses TRBV5-4 and TRBJ2-1; TRBD2 agrees at 9 bases. The CDR3 spans 15 residues. The V gene end was trimmed by 7 bases and the J gene end by 5 bases; junction bases not matched to a gene: 10. CDR1 SGHNT and CDR2 YYREEE come from the germline V gene (reference sequence).

J is TRBJ2-4 and V is TRBV4-2; 7 positions agree with TRBD1. CDR3 length equals 16 residues. The germline V gene has CDR1 LGHNA and CDR2 YNFKEQ. The ends lost 1 base at V and 0 bases at J; junction bases unmatched: 3. This chain's CDR3 is CASSQGDRLAKNIQYF. In nucleotides, the CDR3 is TGTGCCAGCAGCCAAGGGGACAGATTAGCCAAAAACATTCAGTACTTC.

The chain combines TRBV18 with TRBJ2-1; D call uncertain. V lost 6 bases and J 0 bases, leaving 15 bases between the germline ends. The CDR3 totals 16 residues. Germline CDR1 and CDR2: KGHSH and LQKENI. The CDR3, as DNA: TGTGCCAGCTCCCCCCGAGTATCGAGCTCCTACAATGAGCAGTTCTTC. The encoded protein is CASSPRVSSSYNEQFF. Full variable domain (missing parts from reference TRBV18 and TRBJ2-1): NAGVMQNPRHLVRRRGQEARLRCSPMKGHSHVYWYRQLPEEGLKFMVYLQKENIIDESGMPKERFSAEFPKEGPSILRIQQVVRGDSAAYFCASSPRVSSSYNEQFFGPGTRLTVL.

This clonotype was recorded a few times. The rearrangement joins TRBV7-2 to TRBJ1-5; 10 nucleotides line up with TRBD1. The CDR3 has 15 amino acids. The junction had 2 bases not matched to a gene; V was cut back by 1 base and J by 5 bases. Germline assignment: CDR1 SGHTA and CDR2 FQGNSA. In DNA, the CDR3 is TGTGCCAGCAGCTTAGAGGGGACAGGGGATCAGCCCCAGCATTTT. Its translation: CASSLEGTGDQPQHF.

This clonotype was seen only once. V gene TRBV5-1 combines with J gene TRBJ1-2; D uncertain. CDR1 is SGHRS, CDR2 YFSETQ, per germline. There are 15 residues in the CDR3. V lost 0 bases to trimming and J lost 2 bases, with 11 bases between them. The CDR3 sequence: CASSLVSGENYGYTF. CDR3 coding DNA: TGCGCCAGCAGCTTGGTGAGCGGGGAAAACTATGGCTACACCTTC.

The J gene is TRBJ1-2, the V gene TRBV7-8; maybe TRBD1 (5 bases). Germline lookup yields CDR1 SGHVS and CDR2 FQNEAQ. CDR3 length: 17 amino acids. Trimming pared 1 base from V and 4 bases from J, leaving 19 bases between. The CDR3 sequence is CASSLGRRGAPLYGYTF. The CDR3, as DNA: TGTGCCAGCAGCTTAGGTCGCAGAGGGGCCCCTCTCTATGGCTACACCTTC.

The chain links TRBV20-1 to TRBJ2-7; TRBD2 matches at 11 bases. Unmatched junction bases numbered 11, after V lost 4 bases and J lost 6 bases. Per the germline V gene, CDR1 is DFQATT and CDR2 is SNEGSKA (reference sequence). The CDR3 totals 15 residues. The CDR3, as DNA: TGCAGTGCTATACAGACTAGCGGGAACCCTTCCGAGCAGTACTTC. It yields the protein CSAIQTSGNPSEQYF.

The gene calls are TRBV20-1 and TRBJ2-3; TRBD2 matches 9 bases. Germline trimming cut 6 bases from V and 6 bases from J; bases unmatched to any gene: 10. The CDR3 runs to 14 residues. Germline assignment: CDR1 DFQATT and CDR2 SNEGSKA (reference sequence). The CDR3 DNA is TGCAGTGCCCAAGATAGCGGGGGTGGGGATACGCAGTATTTT. Translated, it gives CSAQDSGGGDTQYF.

This clonotype occurred once. The V and J genes are TRBV18 and TRBJ1-1, with D possibly matching TRBD1 (6 bases). This CDR3 contains 15 residues. Germline lookup yields CDR1 KGHSH and CDR2 LQKENI. V shed 3 bases and J shed 0 bases, with 11 bases lying between them. The CDR3 coding sequence is TGTGCCAGCTCACCCTTGGACAGCTTGAACACTGAAGCTTTCTTT. It translates to CASSPLDSLNTEAFF.

The chain is built from TRBV20-1 and TRBJ2-7; D is perhaps TRBD1 (6 bases). V was pared by 6 bases and J by 6 bases, with 9 bases between. There are 10 residues in the CDR3. Germline values: CDR1 DFQATT, CDR2 SNEGSKA (reference sequence). CDR3 DNA sequence: TGCAGTGCAACAGGGCGCGAGCAGTACTTC. Amino acid sequence: CSATGREQYF.

The V and J genes are TRBV29-1 and TRBJ2-7, with 9 bases aligning to TRBD1. Germline CDR1 and CDR2: SQVTM and ANQGSEA. The CDR3 has 14 residues. Trimming cost V 5 bases and J 2 bases; bases outside gene matches: 7. Here the CDR3 reads CSVIPGQGPYEQYF. The CDR3 DNA reads as TGCAGCGTTATACCGGGACAGGGTCCCTACGAGCAGTACTTC.

This rearrangement joins TRBV3-1 to TRBJ2-1; D is undetermined. Germline assignment: CDR1 LGHDT and CDR2 YNNKEL (reference sequence). The V and J ends lost 3 bases and 8 bases respectively, with 11 bases between them. This CDR3 is 13 amino acids long. The CDR3 loop is CASSQYGLDEQFF. The DNA of the CDR3 is TGTGCCAGCAGCCAGTACGGTTTGGATGAGCAGTTCTTC.

The rearrangement uses TRBV19 and TRBJ2-7, with 7 positions matching TRBD2. CDR1 is LNHDA, CDR2 SQIVND, per germline (reference sequence). The CDR3 contains 15 residues. Trimming at V came to 9 bases and at J to 1 base, leaving 12 bases not matched to a gene. CDR3 amino acids: CASRSQRGGSYEQYF. In DNA form, the CDR3 reads TGTGCCAGCCGCTCCCAGCGGGGAGGATCCTACGAGCAGTACTTC. Full variable domain (missing parts from reference TRBV19 and TRBJ2-7): DGGITQSPKYLFRKEGQNVTLSCEQNLNHDAMYWYRQDPGQGLRLIYYSQIVNDFQKGDIAEGYSVSREKKESFPLTVTSAQKNPTAFYLCASRSQRGGSYEQYFGPGTRLTVT.

The chain is built from TRBV20-1 and TRBJ2-7, with D possibly TRBD2 on 5 matching bases. Germline V gene sequence: CDR1 DFQATT, CDR2 SNEGSKA (reference sequence). Trimming cost V 3 bases and J 2 bases, with 14 bases left between them. The CDR3 has 14 amino acids. CDR3 protein: CSASLLAAAYEQYF. CDR3 nucleotides: TGCAGTGCTAGTCTCCTAGCTGCCGCCTACGAGCAGTACTTC.

The rearrangement links TRBV3-1 to TRBJ2-1; 11 positions match TRBD2. The CDR3 sequence is 15 residues long. Trimming took 5 bases from V and 6 from J; bases not matched to a gene: 6. CDR1 LGHDT and CDR2 YNNKEL come from the germline V gene (reference sequence). In DNA, the CDR3 is TGTGCCAGCAGCATCCCGGGACTAGCGGTCAATGAGCAGTTCTTC. As protein: CASSIPGLAVNEQFF.

The V call is TRBV28, the J call TRBJ2-1; the D is unclear. The V gene lost 2 bases and the J gene lost 15 bases, with 14 bases spanning the gap. CDR1 MDHEN and CDR2 SYDVKM come from the germline V gene. The CDR3 consists of 12 residues. CDR3 sequence: CASSLGPRKRFF. The CDR3 nucleotides read TGTGCCAGCAGTTTAGGTCCGCGGAAAAGGTTCTTC. The full variable domain, completed using reference TRBV28 and TRBJ2-1, is DVKVTQSSRYLVKRTGEKVFLECVQDMDHENMFWYRQDPGLGLRLIYFSYDVKMKEKGDIPEGYSVSREKKERFSLILESASTNQTSMYLCASSLGPRKRFFGPGTRLTVL.

The chain joins TRBV29-1 to TRBJ2-5; possible D gene TRBD2, 5 bases. The CDR3 covers 13 residues. V was cut by 3 bases and J by 1 base, with 9 bases left in between. Per the germline V gene, CDR1 is SQVTM and CDR2 is ANQGSEA. Here the CDR3 reads CSVDSSGQETQYF. The CDR3 DNA reads as TGCAGCGTTGATTCCAGCGGCCAAGAGACCCAGTACTTC.

The J gene is TRBJ1-2, the V gene TRBV2; D gene unclear. CDR1 and CDR2 from the germline V gene are SNHLY and FYNNEI. Trimming shortened V by 4 bases and J by 8 bases, and 8 bases separated the two germline ends. CDR3 length: 11 residues. CDR3: CASSVLGGYTF. The CDR3, as DNA: TGTGCCAGCAGTGTGCTGGGAGGCTACACCTTC. The entire variable domain, with the rest obtained from reference TRBV2 and TRBJ1-2, is as follows: EPEVTQTPSHQVTQMGQEVILRCVPISNHLYFYWYRQILGQKVEFLVSFYNNEISEKSEIFDDQFSVERPDGSNFTLKIRSTKLEDSAMYFCASSVLGGYTFGSGTRLTVV.

This sequence joins TRBV6-5 and TRBJ1-1; D possibly corresponds to TRBD1 (5 bases). CDR1 MNHEY and CDR2 SVGAGI come from the germline V gene. Trimming left V 6 bases short and J 7 bases short, with 18 bases between. The CDR3 sequence is 14 residues long. The CDR3 spells CASSPDTLTLEAFF. The CDR3 bases are TGTGCCAGCAGCCCGGACACCCTGACGCTTGAAGCTTTCTTT.

The chain employs TRBV19 and TRBJ2-1; the D is unclear. The CDR3 extends over 15 amino acids. V lost 3 bases, J lost 3 bases, and 12 bases lay in between. Germline V gene sequence: CDR1 LNHDA, CDR2 SQIVND (reference sequence). The CDR3 DNA sequence: TGTGCCAGTAGTATGTCGATTAGCAGCTACAATGAGCAGTTCTTC. It yields the protein CASSMSISSYNEQFF.

This clonotype has a handful of counts. The V gene is TRBV28, the J gene TRBJ2-2, with 9 bases identical to TRBD1. The V segment lost 6 bases and the J segment 2 bases; nucleotides outside the gene matches: 1. From germline, CDR1 is MDHEN and CDR2 SYDVKM. The CDR3 totals 14 residues. Written as DNA, the CDR3 is TGTGCCAGCAGGGACAGGGGAAACACCGGGGAGCTGTTTTTT. Its translation: CASRDRGNTGELFF. Full variable domain (outside the CDR3, taken from reference TRBV28 and TRBJ2-2): DVKVTQSSRYLVKRTGEKVFLECVQDMDHENMFWYRQDPGLGLRLIYFSYDVKMKEKGDIPEGYSVSREKKERFSLILESASTNQTSMYLCASRDRGNTGELFFGEGSRLTVL.

CDR3 DNA sequence: TGCAGCGTTGAAGTTGGAGACCCCGGGAATGAGCAGTTCTTC. It specifies CSVEVGDPGNEQFF. The rearrangement uses TRBV29-1 and TRBJ2-1, with D unresolved. The V and J ends lost 1 base and 7 bases respectively, with 14 bases between them. The CDR3 totals 14 residues. Germline V gene sequence: CDR1 SQVTM, CDR2 ANQGSEA.

The rearrangement joins TRBV7-6 to TRBJ2-7, with TRBD2 matching 12 bases. Unmatched junction bases numbered 9, after V lost 5 bases and J lost 7 bases. From germline, CDR1 is SGHVS and CDR2 FNYEAQ. CDR3 size: 15 residues. The CDR3 loop is CASSPVTSGRSEQYF. The CDR3 DNA is TGTGCCAGCAGCCCTGTTACTAGCGGGAGGAGTGAGCAGTACTTC.

The genes are TRBV4-2 and TRBJ2-7; D unresolved. Between the trimmed V and J ends, which lost 0 bases and 5 bases, there was a span of 11 bases. Germline CDR1 and CDR2: LGHNA and YNFKEQ. This CDR3 region has 14 residues. CDR3 coding DNA: TGTGCCAGCAGCCAAGAGAGATCCCTAAACGAGCAGTACTTC. The encoded protein is CASSQERSLNEQYF.